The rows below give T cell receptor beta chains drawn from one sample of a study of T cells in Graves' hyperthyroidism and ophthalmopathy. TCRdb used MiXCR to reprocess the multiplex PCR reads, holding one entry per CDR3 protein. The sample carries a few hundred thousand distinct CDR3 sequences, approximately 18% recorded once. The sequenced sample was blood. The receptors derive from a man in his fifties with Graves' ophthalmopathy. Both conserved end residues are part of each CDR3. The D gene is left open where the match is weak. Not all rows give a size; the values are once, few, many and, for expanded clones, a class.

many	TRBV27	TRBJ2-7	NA	CASRRAGSYEQYF	TGTGCCAGCAGACGCGCAGGGAGCTACGAGCAGTACTTC
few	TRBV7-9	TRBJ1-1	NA	CASSLMGGLGTEAFF	TGTGCCAGCAGCTTAATGGGGGGGCTCGGCACTGAAGCTTTCTTT
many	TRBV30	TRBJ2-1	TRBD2	CAWSVAGWAEQFF	TGTGCCTGGAGTGTAGCGGGATGGGCTGAGCAGTTCTTC
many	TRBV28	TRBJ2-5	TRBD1	CASSLTGGSETQYF	TGTGCCAGCAGTTTAACAGGGGGCTCAGAGACCCAGTACTTC
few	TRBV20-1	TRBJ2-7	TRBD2	CSASGTSRGYGQYF	TGCAGTGCTAGTGGGACCTCGCGGGGGTACGGGCAGTACTTC
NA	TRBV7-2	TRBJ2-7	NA	CASSFSGLIYEQYF	TGTGCCAGCAGCTTCAGCGGGTTAATCTACGAGCAGTACTTC
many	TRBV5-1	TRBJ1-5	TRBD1	CASSLGTGNSNQPQHF	TGCGCCAGCAGCCTTGGGACAGGCAATAGCAATCAGCCCCAGCATTTT
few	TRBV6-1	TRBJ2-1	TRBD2	CASERGIINEQFF	TGTGCCAGCGAGCGGGGCATCATCAATGAGCAGTTCTTC
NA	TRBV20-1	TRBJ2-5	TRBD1	CSATLLTGAKETQYF	TGCAGTGCTACATTATTGACAGGGGCTAAAGAGACCCAGTACTTC
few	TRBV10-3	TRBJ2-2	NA	CAIRGEGTGELFF	TGTGCCATCAGAGGGGAAGGGACCGGGGAGCTGTTTTTT
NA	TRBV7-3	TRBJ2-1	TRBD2	CASSVTSGRANEQFF	TGTGCCAGCAGCGTAACTAGCGGGAGGGCCAATGAGCAGTTCTTC
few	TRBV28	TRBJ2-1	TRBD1	CASSAPRQGRSNEQFF	TGTGCCAGCAGTGCCCCTCGACAGGGCCGGAGCAATGAGCAGTTCTTC
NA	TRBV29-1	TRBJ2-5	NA	CSAKQSEGVETQYF	TGCAGCGCTAAACAGTCGGAGGGGGTAGAGACCCAGTACTTC
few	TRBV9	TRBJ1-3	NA	CASSFSGEGGNTIYF	TGTGCCAGCAGCTTTTCAGGGGAAGGGGGAAACACCATATATTTT
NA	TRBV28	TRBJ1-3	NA	CASSFDAASGNTIYF	TGTGCCAGCAGTTTCGACGCTGCCTCTGGAAACACCATATATTTT
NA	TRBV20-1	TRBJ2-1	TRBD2	CSASRAGRAIGNEQFF	TGCAGTGCTAGTCGGGCCGGGAGGGCAATCGGAAATGAGCAGTTCTTC
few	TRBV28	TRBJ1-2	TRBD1	CASRLGQVNYGYTF	TGTGCCAGCAGACTTGGACAGGTGAACTATGGCTACACCTTC
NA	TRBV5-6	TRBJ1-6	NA	CASSWSGTNNSPLHF	TGTGCCAGCAGCTGGAGCGGGACAAATAATTCACCCCTCCACTTT
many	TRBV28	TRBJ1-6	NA	CASSLYGQTISPLHF	TGTGCCAGCAGTTTATACGGACAGACAATATCACCCCTCCACTTT
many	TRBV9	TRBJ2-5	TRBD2	CASSVGTSGSPEETQYF	TGTGCCAGCAGCGTAGGGACTAGCGGGAGTCCGGAAGAGACCCAGTACTTC
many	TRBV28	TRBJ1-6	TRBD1	CASSSLTGFFHF	TGTGCCAGCAGTTCCCTGACAGGGTTCTTCCACTTT
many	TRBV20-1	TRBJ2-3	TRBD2	CSERGRAGDTQYF	TGCAGTGAACGCGGGAGGGCAGGAGATACGCAGTATTTT
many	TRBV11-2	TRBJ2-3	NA	CASQLVRERTDTQYF	TGTGCCAGCCAGCTCGTCCGGGAACGCACAGATACGCAGTATTTT
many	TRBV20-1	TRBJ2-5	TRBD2	CSARAGTTLETQYF	TGCAGTGCCCGGGCCGGGACTACCTTAGAGACCCAGTACTTC
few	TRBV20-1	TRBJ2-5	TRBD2	CSAREGLAGVLAETQYF	TGCAGTGCTAGAGAGGGACTAGCGGGAGTTTTGGCAGAGACCCAGTACTTC
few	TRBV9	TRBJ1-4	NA	CASSAFGTDEKLFF	TGTGCCAGCAGCGCTTTCGGGACGGATGAAAAACTGTTTTTT
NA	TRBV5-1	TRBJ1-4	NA	CASRPSGYSNEKLFF	TGCGCCAGCAGACCTTCGGGTTACTCTAATGAAAAACTGTTTTTT
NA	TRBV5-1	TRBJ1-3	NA	CASRTGSSGNTIYF	TGCGCCAGCAGAACAGGGAGCTCTGGAAACACCATATATTTT
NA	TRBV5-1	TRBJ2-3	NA	CASSLFERTDTQYF	TGCGCCAGCAGCTTATTCGAGAGGACAGATACGCAGTATTTT
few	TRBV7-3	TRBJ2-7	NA	CASSPLEWAPRNEQYF	TGTGCCAGCAGCCCCCTTGAATGGGCTCCCCGCAACGAGCAGTACTTC
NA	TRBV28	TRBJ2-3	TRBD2	CASSRAGTTDTQYF	TGTGCCAGCAGTCGAGCGGGGACCACAGATACGCAGTATTTT
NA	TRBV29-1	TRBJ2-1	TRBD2	CSVGTSGRAEQFF	TGCAGCGTTGGGACTAGCGGGAGAGCTGAGCAGTTCTTC
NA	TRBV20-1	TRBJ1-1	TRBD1	CSASQTGVNTEASF	TGCAGTGCTAGTCAAACAGGGGTGAACACTGAAGCTTCCTTT
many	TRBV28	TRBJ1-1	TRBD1	CASSITDGGQSFAEAFF	TGTGCCAGCAGTATAACTGACGGGGGACAGTCCTTCGCTGAAGCTTTCTTT
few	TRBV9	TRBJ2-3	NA	CASSVGQRVGDTQYF	TGTGCCAGCAGCGTAGGGCAGCGAGTGGGAGATACGCAGTATTTT
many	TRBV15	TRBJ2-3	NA	CATSGYPGTRGTDTQYF	TGTGCCACCAGCGGATATCCCGGGACACGGGGCACAGATACGCAGTATTTT
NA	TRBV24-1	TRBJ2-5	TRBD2	CATSDPSGRVRETQYF	TGTGCCACCAGTGATCCTAGCGGGAGGGTGAGGGAGACCCAGTACTTC
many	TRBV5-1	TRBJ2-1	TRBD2	CASSVGTSGHNEQFF	TGCGCCAGCAGCGTCGGGACTAGCGGCCACAATGAGCAGTTCTTC
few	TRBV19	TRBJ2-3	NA	CASSELRDTQYF	TGTGCCAGTAGCGAACTCAGAGATACGCAGTATTTT
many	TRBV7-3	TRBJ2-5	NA	CASSSSLRETQYF	TGTGCCAGCAGCTCCAGTCTCCGAGAGACCCAGTACTTC
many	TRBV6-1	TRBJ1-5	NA	CASIGDSNQPQHF	TGTGCCAGCATTGGAGATAGCAATCAGCCCCAGCATTTT
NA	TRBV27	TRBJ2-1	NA	CASSPLEPYNEQFF	TGTGCCAGCAGTCCGCTAGAACCCTACAATGAGCAGTTCTTC
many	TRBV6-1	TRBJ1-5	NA	CASSEYGVNQPQHF	TGTGCCAGCAGTGAATACGGAGTCAATCAGCCCCAGCATTTT
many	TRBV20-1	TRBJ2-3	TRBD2	CSARGGGDTQYF	TGCAGTGCTAGAGGGGGGGGGGATACGCAGTATTTT
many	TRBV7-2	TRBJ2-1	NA	CASSPFTGSYNEQFF	TGTGCCAGCAGCCCGTTTACCGGGTCCTATAATGAGCAGTTCTTC
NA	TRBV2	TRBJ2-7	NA	CASREDTYEQYF	TGTGCCAGCAGAGAGGACACGTACGAGCAGTACTTC